The 27 T cell receptor beta chains below come from one sample, sequenced in a study of T-cell reconstitution after alpha-beta-depleted transplantation in children. The authors prepared the TCRbeta library with unique molecular identifiers. TCRdb reprocessed the PCR reads via MiXCR and lists one record per CDR3 protein. The sample shows about 580,000 distinct CDR3 sequences, 20% to 30% of them seen only once. The sample consisted of PBMCs, taken before TCRalphabeta/CD19-depleted stem cell transplant. The receptor set was obtained from a boy in the first two years of life with Wiskott-Aldrich syndrome, due to receive a stem cell transplant.

This clonotype was recorded many times. The J gene is TRBJ2-3, the V gene TRBV7-3; D unresolved. CDR3 length equals 14 residues. CDR1 is SGHTA, CDR2 FQGTGA, per germline. Trimming pared 2 bases from V and 0 bases from J, leaving 6 bases between. The CDR3 region has the DNA TGTGCCAGCAGCTTACGAGAAAGCACAGATACGCAGTATTTT. Translation: CASSLRESTDTQYF.

The chain employs TRBV20-1 and TRBJ2-1, with TRBD2 as a possible D gene (5 bases). Deletions cut 4 bases from V and 2 bases from J, with 15 bases between. Germline values: CDR1 DFQATT, CDR2 SNEGSKA (reference sequence). The CDR3 length is 15 residues. CDR3 in DNA: TGCAGTGCTAAGCGGATTGTAGGTACCTACAATGAGCAGTTCTTC. Its translation is CSAKRIVGTYNEQFF.

This clonotype appeared many times. The rearrangement joins TRBV7-2 to TRBJ2-1; D is perhaps TRBD2 (5 bases). The germline V gene has CDR1 SGHTA and CDR2 FQGNSA. The CDR3 is 15 residues long. V was shortened by 3 bases and J by 1 base, with 10 bases between the two germline ends. The CDR3 nucleotides read TGTGCCAGCAGCTTGGGAGTCGGGTCCTACAATGAGCAGTTCTTC. Translating it yields CASSLGVGSYNEQFF.

This chain joins TRBV10-3 and TRBJ1-1, with D hard to call. Per the germline V gene, CDR1 is ENHRY and CDR2 is SYGVKD. The CDR3 is made up of 15 amino acids. V dropped 4 bases and J dropped 0 bases, with 12 bases sitting between them. CDR3 in amino acids: CAISGAGLMNTEAFF. The DNA for the CDR3 is TGTGCCATCAGTGGCGCGGGGTTAATGAACACTGAAGCTTTCTTT.

This chain connects TRBV3-1 to TRBJ2-1; D may be TRBD2 (6 bases). Germline V lookup: CDR1 LGHDT, CDR2 YNNKEL (reference sequence). The CDR3 consists of 14 residues. Trimming removed 1 base from V and 5 bases from J, with 9 bases in between. DNA of the CDR3: TGTGCCAGCAGCCAAGTTGAGCGGGACAATGAGCAGTTCTTC. Encoded protein: CASSQVERDNEQFF.

This clonotype showed up just a few times. The CDR3 is CASSAGQGQETQYF. The CDR3 DNA sequence: TGTGCCAGCAGCGCAGGACAGGGGCAAGAGACCCAGTACTTC. V gene TRBV5-6 combines with J gene TRBJ2-5, with 9 bases that match TRBD1. This CDR3 is built from 14 residues. Germline V lookup: CDR1 SGHDT, CDR2 YYEEEE. The trim removed 4 bases at V and 2 bases at J, leaving 3 bases unmatched.

The V gene is TRBV12-3 or TRBV12-4, the J gene TRBJ2-7; D unresolved. The CDR3 sequence is 13 residues long. V was trimmed by 2 bases and J by 1 base, leaving 6 bases between them. The CDR3, as DNA: TGTGCCAGCAGTTTAACACAGTCCTACGAGCAGTACTTC. Its protein is CASSLTQSYEQYF.

In its sample, this clonotype was seen a few times. The chain carries TRBV20-1 and TRBJ2-5; the match to TRBD2 covers 12 bases. The V gene's germline CDR1 is DFQATT and CDR2 SNEGSKA (reference sequence). This CDR3 is 14 amino acids long. The V segment lost 3 bases and the J segment 3 bases; nucleotides outside the gene matches: 2. CDR3 loop: CSASLAGGEETQYF. CDR3 bases: TGCAGTGCTAGTCTAGCGGGAGGGGAAGAGACCCAGTACTTC.

This clonotype has a handful of counts. The chain recombines TRBV12-3 or TRBV12-4 with TRBJ1-2; no clear D. With 0 bases removed from V and 4 bases from J, the gap between germline ends came to 9 bases. The CDR3 loop spans 14 amino acids. Written as DNA, the CDR3 is TGTGCCAGCAGTTTAGCGGAACCCAGCTATGGCTACACCTTC. As protein: CASSLAEPSYGYTF.

The sample holds many counts of this clonotype. An end of the junction does not agree with germline; a read error may underlie this. The chain carries TRBV5-1 and TRBJ2-3; the D call may be TRBD1 or TRBD2 (5 bases each). The germline CDR1 and CDR2 sequences are SGHRS and YFSETQ. This CDR3 is 12 amino acids long. CDR3 nucleotides: TGTGCCAGCAGTGGGGGAACAGATACGCAGTATTTT. This codes for CASSGGTDTQYF.

The chain uses TRBV15 and TRBJ2-3; D gene ambiguous. Per germline, CDR1 LNHNV and CDR2 YYDKDF (reference sequence). The CDR3 has 12 residues. Trimming cost V 1 base and J 2 bases, with 1 base left between them. CDR3 sequence: CATSRVTDTQYF. CDR3 nucleotide sequence: TGTGCCACCAGCAGAGTCACAGATACGCAGTATTTT. The whole variable domain, filled in from reference TRBV15 and TRBJ2-3, reads DAMVIQNPRYQVTQFGKPVTLSCSQTLNHNVMYWYQQKSSQAPKLLFHYYDKDFNNEADTPDNFQSRRPNTSFCFLDIRSPGLGDTAMYLCATSRVTDTQYFGPGTRLTVL.

This clonotype was counted a few times. J is TRBJ2-7 and V is TRBV14; no definite D call. V lost 3 bases to trimming and J lost 1 base, with 4 bases between them. The CDR3 spans 12 residues. CDR1 and CDR2 (germline): SGHDN, FVKESK. CDR3 residues: CASSHHSYEQYF. CDR3 in DNA: TGTGCCAGCAGCCATCATTCCTACGAGCAGTACTTC.

V gene TRBV20-1 combines with J gene TRBJ1-1, with D unclear. V was cut by 0 bases and J by 1 base, with 9 bases left in between. From germline, CDR1 is DFQATT and CDR2 SNEGSKA (reference sequence). This CDR3 region has 14 residues. This CDR3 is CSARDSGGNTEAFF. DNA for the CDR3: TGCAGTGCTAGAGATTCGGGCGGGAACACTGAAGCTTTCTTT.

The table lists this clonotype with a few counts. The chain carries TRBV20-1 and TRBJ1-6; D uncertain. This CDR3 has 16 amino acids. Germline-derived CDR1 and CDR2 are DFQATT and SNEGSKA (reference sequence). Trimming took 0 bases from V and 9 from J, leaving 18 bases between them. Here the CDR3 reads CSARDSAGSPTSPLHF. The DNA of the CDR3 is TGCAGTGCTAGAGATAGCGCGGGTTCCCCAACTTCACCCCTCCACTTT.

This clonotype has a count of ten or more. The CDR3 nucleotides are TGTGCCAGCTCCTCCCCTGGCAGGGAAGAGACCCAGTACTTC. Protein sequence: CASSSPGREETQYF. The V gene is TRBV5-6, the J gene TRBJ2-5; perhaps TRBD1 as D (5 bases). Trimming took 7 bases from V and 3 from J, leaving 16 bases between them. This CDR3 contains 14 residues. Germline V CDR1 and CDR2: SGHDT, YYEEEE.

In its sample, this clonotype was seen a few times. The chain uses TRBV28 and TRBJ2-4, with D perhaps given as TRBD1 or TRBD2 (5 bases each). V lost 3 bases to trimming and J lost 8 bases, with 14 bases between them. Germline values: CDR1 MDHEN, CDR2 SYDVKM. The CDR3 runs to 14 residues. The CDR3 is CASSFWGYMDIQYF. Written as DNA, the CDR3 is TGTGCCAGCAGTTTTTGGGGGTATATGGACATTCAGTACTTC.

This rearrangement joins TRBV20-1 to TRBJ1-4; D call uncertain. Looked up from germline, CDR1 is DFQATT and CDR2 is SNEGSKA (reference sequence). V lost 8 bases to trimming and J lost 8 bases, with 12 bases between them. The CDR3 is 11 residues long. The CDR3 spells CSTSNGEKLFF. The DNA of the CDR3 is TGCAGTACATCCAATGGCGAAAAACTGTTTTTT.

This clonotype was counted between two and nine times. V and J are TRBV7-2 and TRBJ2-1; tentatively, D is TRBD2 (5 bases). V lost 0 bases and J 2 bases, leaving 8 bases between the germline ends. This CDR3 is built from 15 residues. The germline V gene has CDR1 SGHTA and CDR2 FQGNSA. CDR3 nucleotides: TGTGCCAGCAGCTTAGCACTAGGCACCTACAATGAGCAGTTCTTC. This gives the protein CASSLALGTYNEQFF.

The gene calls are TRBV5-1 and TRBJ2-7, with 8 bases lining up with TRBD1. V was clipped by 2 bases and J by 0 bases; unmatched bases: 1. Germline V gives CDR1 SGHRS, CDR2 YFSETQ. This CDR3 is 14 amino acids long. As DNA, the CDR3 is TGCGCCAGCAGCTTACAGGGGGTCTCCTACGAGCAGTACTTC. It encodes CASSLQGVSYEQYF.

In DNA, the CDR3 is TGTGCCAGTAGGGTACTAAGCGGCGGGGCAGATACGCAGTATTTT. This gives the protein CASRVLSGGADTQYF. The genes are TRBV19 and TRBJ2-3; possible D gene TRBD2, 6 bases. CDR1 and CDR2 from the germline V gene are LNHDA and SQIVND (reference sequence). Trimming removed 6 bases from V and 4 bases from J, with 17 bases in between. CDR3 length equals 15 residues.

The V gene is TRBV20-1, the J gene TRBJ2-1; the match to TRBD2 covers 11 bases. From germline, CDR1 is DFQATT and CDR2 SNEGSKA (reference sequence). V lost 2 bases, J lost 7 bases, and 4 bases stayed unmatched. The CDR3 contains 14 residues. CDR3: CSARTSGSRNEQFF. CDR3 in DNA: TGCAGTGCTAGAACTAGCGGGAGTAGGAATGAGCAGTTCTTC.

This chain connects TRBV28 to TRBJ2-1; 15 bases map to TRBD2. The trim removed 6 bases at V and 12 bases at J, leaving 15 bases unmatched. The length of the CDR3 is 17 residues. Germline V gives CDR1 MDHEN, CDR2 SYDVKM. The chain's CDR3 is CASSRGAGLAGGLGQFF. The CDR3 coding sequence is TGTGCCAGCAGCCGCGGAGCGGGACTAGCGGGAGGTCTGGGGCAGTTCTTC.

This clonotype was picked up a small number of times. CDR3 residues: CASSVQGSAEAFF. In DNA form, the CDR3 reads TGCGCCAGCAGCGTACAGGGATCCGCTGAAGCTTTCTTT. The chain carries TRBV5-1 and TRBJ1-1, with a possible D match to TRBD1 (6 bases). CDR3 length equals 13 residues. V shed 4 bases and J shed 6 bases, with 13 bases lying between them. The V gene's germline CDR1 is SGHRS and CDR2 YFSETQ.

The sample holds a few counts of this clonotype. This sequence joins TRBV6-5 and TRBJ2-5; 10 bases align to TRBD1. The CDR3 is made up of 16 amino acids. The V segment lost 5 bases and the J segment 5 bases; nucleotides outside the gene matches: 11. Germline V gives CDR1 MNHEY, CDR2 SVGAGI. CDR3 in amino acids: CASSTSGTGERETQYF. CDR3 nucleotides: TGTGCCAGCAGTACTTCCGGGACAGGGGAAAGGGAGACCCAGTACTTC.

The chain uses TRBV12-3 or TRBV12-4 and TRBJ2-7; 8 bases match TRBD1. The trim removed 1 base at V and 5 bases at J, leaving 7 bases unmatched. The CDR3 sequence is 15 residues long. The CDR3 region is CASSLGQGFTNEQYF. The DNA of the CDR3 is TGTGCCAGCAGTTTAGGACAGGGGTTCACGAACGAGCAGTACTTC.

The chain has TRBV3-1 and TRBJ2-1, with TRBD1 identical over 9 bases. The CDR3 consists of 11 residues. With V trimmed by 1 base and J by 14 bases, 0 bases remained unmatched. The germline CDR1 and CDR2 sequences are LGHDT and YNNKEL (reference sequence). The CDR3 loop is CASSQGTGEFF. Here the CDR3 DNA reads TGTGCCAGCAGCCAAGGGACAGGGGAGTTCTTC.

This clonotype has a count of ten or more. The J gene is TRBJ2-5, the V gene TRBV4-2; 7 nucleotides agree with TRBD2. J lost 5 bases, V lost 0 bases, and 6 bases had no gene match. The CDR3 runs to 15 residues. CDR1 and CDR2 from the germline V gene are LGHNA and YNFKEQ. The CDR3 sequence: CASSQDRGDRETQYF. The CDR3 DNA follows: TGTGCCAGCAGCCAAGATCGGGGGGACCGGGAGACCCAGTACTTC.